The entry below describes one T cell receptor beta chain. This entry is derived from a study of blood T cell repertoires in COVID-19. The repertoire was sequenced with immunoSEQ multiplex PCR; TCRdb's copy has only in-frame clones and lacks some. The sample lists 45,000 to 50,000 clones; approximately 85% were seen once. Germline CDR1 is SGHTA and CDR2 is FQGNSA. The CDR3 contains 16 residues. The J segment lost 6 bases and the V segment lost 6 bases, leaving 12 bases of the junction unmatched. Material for sequencing was peripheral blood. V and J are TRBV7-2 and TRBJ2-2; 8 bases match TRBD2. This TCR was sampled from a woman of 80 years or more with COVID-19, enrolled during active disease. In DNA, the CDR3 is TGTGCCAGCAGAATTGGGACGCCCGGGGGGGCCGGGGAGCTGTTTTTT. Residues: CASRIGTPGGAGELFF.